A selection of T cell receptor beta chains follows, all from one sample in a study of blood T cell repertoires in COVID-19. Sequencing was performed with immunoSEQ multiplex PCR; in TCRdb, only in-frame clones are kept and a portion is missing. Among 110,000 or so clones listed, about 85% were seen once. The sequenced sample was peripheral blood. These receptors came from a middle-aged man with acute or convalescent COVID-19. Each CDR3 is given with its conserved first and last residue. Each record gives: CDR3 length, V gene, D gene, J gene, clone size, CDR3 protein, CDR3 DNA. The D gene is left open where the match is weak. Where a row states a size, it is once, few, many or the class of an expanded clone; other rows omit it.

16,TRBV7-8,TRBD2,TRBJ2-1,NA,CASSHPRWGGNNEQFF,TGTGCCAGCAGCCACCCTCGGTGGGGGGGGAACAATGAGCAGTTCTTC
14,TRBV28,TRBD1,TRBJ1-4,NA,CASSAGTGLEKLFF,TGTGCCAGCAGTGCCGGGACAGGGCTTGAAAAACTGTTTTTT
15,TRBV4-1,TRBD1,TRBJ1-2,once,CASSQEETGYGGYTF,TGCGCCAGCAGCCAAGAAGAGACAGGGTACGGGGGCTACACCTTC
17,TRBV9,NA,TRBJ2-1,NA,CASSDARGGVSYNEQFF,TGTGCCAGCAGCGATGCTAGGGGCGGGGTCTCCTACAATGAGCAGTTCTTC
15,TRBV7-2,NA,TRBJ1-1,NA,CASSPFRQSNTEAFF,TGTGCCAGCAGCCCCTTCAGACAGTCAAACACTGAAGCTTTCTTT
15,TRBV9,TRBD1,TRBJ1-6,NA,CASSESEAGGSPLHF,TGTGCCAGCAGCGAGTCCGAAGCAGGGGGATCACCCCTCCACTTT
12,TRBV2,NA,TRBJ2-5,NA,CASGQVKETQYF,TGTGCCAGCGGGCAGGTAAAAGAGACCCAGTACTTC
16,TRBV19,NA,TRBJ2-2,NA,CASSIVGSANTGELFF,TGTGCCAGTAGTATCGTGGGGAGCGCGAACACCGGGGAGCTGTTTTTT
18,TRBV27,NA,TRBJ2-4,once,CASSDLRGEITAKNIQYF,TGTGCCAGCAGTGACCTCAGGGGCGAAATAACAGCCAAAAACATTCAGTACTTC
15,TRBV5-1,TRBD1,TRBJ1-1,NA,CASSLARGRRTEAFF,TGCGCCAGCAGCTTGGCTAGGGGGCGCCGCACTGAAGCTTTCTTT
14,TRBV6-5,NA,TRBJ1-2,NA,CASNPSGAREGYTF,TGTGCCAGCAACCCCTCCGGGGCCCGGGAGGGCTACACCTTC
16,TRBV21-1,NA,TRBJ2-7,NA,CASSKRKAFQFDEQYF,TGTGCCAGCAGCAAACGGAAAGCGTTTCAATTCGACGAGCAGTACTTC
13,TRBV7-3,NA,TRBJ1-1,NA,CASSLLENTEAFF,TGTGCCAGCAGCTTACTAGAGAACACTGAAGCTTTCTTT
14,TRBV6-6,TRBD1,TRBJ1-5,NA,CASSYSDRGQPQHF,TGTGCCAGCAGTTACTCGGACAGGGGTCAGCCCCAGCATTTT
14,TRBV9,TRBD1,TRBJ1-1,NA,CASSVRTGNTEAFF,TGTGCCAGCAGCGTAAGGACAGGGAACACTGAAGCTTTCTTT
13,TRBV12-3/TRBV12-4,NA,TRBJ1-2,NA,CASSFGPNYGYTF,TGTGCCAGCAGTTTCGGTCCTAACTATGGCTACACCTTC
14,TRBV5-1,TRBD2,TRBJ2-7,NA,CASSSAGGPYEQYF,TGCGCCAGCAGCTCGGCGGGGGGCCCCTACGAGCAGTACTTC
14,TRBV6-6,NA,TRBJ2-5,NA,CATLLGTLGKTQYF,TGTGCCACCCTCTTAGGGACACTAGGGAAGACCCAGTACTTC
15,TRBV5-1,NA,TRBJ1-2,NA,CASSSDSLGVYGYTF,TGCGCCAGCAGCTCGGACAGTCTGGGGGTCTATGGCTACACCTTC
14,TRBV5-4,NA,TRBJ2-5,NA,CASSSTGYQETQYF,TGTGCCAGCAGCTCGACAGGATACCAAGAGACCCAGTACTTC
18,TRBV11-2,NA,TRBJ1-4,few,CASSSWGRGFSTNEKLFF,TGTGCCAGCAGCTCCTGGGGGCGGGGGTTCTCAACTAATGAAAAACTGTTTTTT
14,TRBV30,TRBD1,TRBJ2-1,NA,CAWSTGTDYNEQFF,TGTGCCTGGAGTACGGGGACAGACTACAATGAGCAGTTCTTC
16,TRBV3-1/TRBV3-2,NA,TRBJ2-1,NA,CASSQDRGGPYNEQFF,TGTGCCAGCAGCCAAGATAGGGGGGGCCCCTACAATGAGCAGTTCTTC
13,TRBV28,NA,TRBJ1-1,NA,CASSRTVNTEAFF,TGTGCCAGCTCACGAACGGTGAACACTGAAGCTTTCTTT
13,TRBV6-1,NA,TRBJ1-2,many,CASSEVGRNGYTF,TGTGCCAGCAGTGAAGTAGGGAGAAATGGCTACACCTTC
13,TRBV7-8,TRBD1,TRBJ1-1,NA,CASSPRQGLEAFF,TGTGCCAGCAGCCCTCGACAGGGACTTGAAGCTTTCTTT
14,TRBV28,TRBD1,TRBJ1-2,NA,CASSYRGPSYGYTF,TGTGCCAGCAGTTACAGGGGCCCCTCCTATGGCTACACCTTC
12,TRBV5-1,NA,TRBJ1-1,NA,CASTGNGYTAFF,TGCGCCAGCACGGGGAATGGCTATACGGCTTTCTTT
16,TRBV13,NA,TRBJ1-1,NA,CASSEGPGRMNTEAFF,TGTGCCAGCAGTGAAGGGCCAGGGAGGATGAACACTGAAGCTTTCTTT
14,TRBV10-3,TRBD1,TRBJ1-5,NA,CAISATGDNQPQHF,TGTGCCATCAGTGCGACAGGGGACAATCAGCCCCAGCATTTT
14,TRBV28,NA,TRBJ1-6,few,CASSLGAGDSPLHF,TGTGCCAGCAGTTTAGGGGCAGGGGATTCACCCCTCCACTTT
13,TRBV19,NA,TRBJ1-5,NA,CASRGGLGQPQHF,TGTGCCAGTAGGGGGGGGCTGGGCCAGCCCCAGCATTTT
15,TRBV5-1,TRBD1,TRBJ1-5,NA,CASSLQGDTNQPQHF,TGCGCCAGCAGCTTACAGGGGGATACCAATCAGCCCCAGCATTTT
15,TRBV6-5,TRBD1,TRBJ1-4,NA,CASSRQGAQAEKLFF,TGTGCCAGCAGTCGACAGGGGGCGCAGGCTGAAAAACTGTTTTTT
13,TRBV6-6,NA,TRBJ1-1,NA,CASSQPRGTEAFF,TGTGCCAGCAGTCAACCCCGGGGCACTGAAGCTTTCTTT
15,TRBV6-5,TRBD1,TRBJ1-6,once,CASSIRQGDNSPLHF,TGTGCCAGCAGTATTAGACAGGGAGATAATTCACCCCTCCACTTT
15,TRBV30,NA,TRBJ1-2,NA,CACDRTETTNYGYTF,TGTGCCTGCGATAGGACAGAAACTACTAACTATGGCTACACCTTC
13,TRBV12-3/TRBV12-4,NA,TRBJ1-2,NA,CASSLDRVGGYTF,TGTGCCAGCAGTTTAGACAGGGTTGGCGGCTACACCTTC
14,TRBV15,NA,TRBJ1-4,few,CATSLGAGSEKLFF,TGTGCCACCAGCCTGGGGGCAGGGAGCGAAAAACTGTTTTTT
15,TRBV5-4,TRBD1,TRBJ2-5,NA,CASSLARQGWETQYF,TGTGCCAGCAGCTTGGCCCGACAGGGTTGGGAGACCCAGTACTTC
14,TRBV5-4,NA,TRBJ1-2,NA,CASSLRPEGYGYTF,TGTGCCAGCAGCTTACGGCCCGAGGGCTATGGCTACACCTTC
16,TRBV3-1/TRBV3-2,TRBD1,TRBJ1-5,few,CASSQKIGTENQPQHF,TGTGCCAGCAGCCAAAAAATCGGGACAGAGAATCAGCCCCAGCATTTT
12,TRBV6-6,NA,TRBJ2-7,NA,CASSYLQYEQYF,TGTGCCAGCAGTTACCTCCAGTACGAGCAGTACTTC
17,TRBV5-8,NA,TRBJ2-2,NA,CASSPSEGRTNTGELFF,TGTGCCAGCAGCCCCTCGGAAGGCAGGACGAACACCGGGGAGCTGTTTTTT